This T cell receptor (beta chain) emerged from a study of cytomegalovirus exposure and HLA in healthy donors. Whole-study results and caveats: Most TCR sequences were rare, but some public TCRs occurred in many donors. The study dropped some indistinguishable V segments, TRBV6-2 and TRBV6-3 among them.

The PCR was carried out with 60 Vbeta primers and 13 Jbeta primers. Data came from immunoSEQ multiplex PCR; TCRdb stores just in-frame clones and leaves some out. The profile shows fewer than 200,000 clones, around 87% of them singletons. This clone was detected only a few times. The target antigen is unknown. V was clipped by 6 bases and J by 2 bases; unmatched bases: 6. The germline gives CDR1 MDHEN, CDR2 SYDVKM. This CDR3 comprises 15 residues. Material for sequencing was PBMCs. The sequence was collected from a boy younger than 10 in good health and CMV-seronegative. The chain links TRBV28 to TRBJ2-7; 11 positions agree with TRBD2. In DNA, the CDR3 is TGTGCCAGCAGGAACCTAGCGGGAGGTACCTACGAGCAGTACTTC. It translates to CASRNLAGGTYEQYF.